A selection of T cell receptor beta chains follows, all from one sample in a study of T cell repertoires in cytomegalovirus infection. TCRdb re-analysed the reads in MiXCR, keeping a single row per CDR3 protein. The repertoire holds 200,000 to 300,000 distinct CDR3 sequences, with approximately 13% as singletons. The sequenced sample was PBMCs. The origin of the receptors is a human donor in good health (CMV status not recorded). Some clones in this sample may be carry-over from other donors' samples. The CDR3 runs from the conserved cysteine through the conserved F or W. The D gene is left open where the match is weak. The listing skips clone size in some rows; elsewhere it reads once, few, many or a size class.

j_call: TRBJ2-1; d_call: TRBD1; clone_size: many; v_call: TRBV7-2; cdr3_nt: TGTGCCAGCAGCTTAGTGCGGGCGCGGGACAGGGGGTTCTCCCGAGAGCAGTTCTTC; cdr3_aa: CASSLVRARDRGFSREQFF
j_call: TRBJ2-7; d_call: TRBD1; clone_size: many; v_call: TRBV19; cdr3_nt: TGTGCCAGTACCGCGACAGGGAGCTCCTACGAGCAGTACTTC; cdr3_aa: CASTATGSSYEQYF
j_call: TRBJ1-2; d_call: -; clone_size: few; v_call: TRBV14; cdr3_nt: TGTGCCAGCAGCCAAGGACAGATATGGCATGGCTACACCTTC; cdr3_aa: CASSQGQIWHGYTF
j_call: TRBJ2-7; d_call: TRBD1; clone_size: few; v_call: TRBV14; cdr3_nt: TGTGCCAGCAGCCCCAAAAGGGGGACAGGGTCCGCATACGAGCAGTACTTC; cdr3_aa: CASSPKRGTGSAYEQYF
j_call: TRBJ1-2; d_call: -; clone_size: few; v_call: TRBV11-2; cdr3_nt: TGTGCCAGCAGCCTTTCGGGTATGGAGGGGGCTAACTATGGCTACACCTTC; cdr3_aa: CASSLSGMEGANYGYTF
j_call: TRBJ2-7; d_call: TRBD2; clone_size: many; v_call: TRBV12-3/TRBV12-4; cdr3_nt: TGTGCCAGCAGCCAGAGCGGGGGGAGCTCCTACGAGCAGTACTTC; cdr3_aa: CASSQSGGSSYEQYF
j_call: TRBJ2-5; d_call: -; clone_size: once; v_call: TRBV27; cdr3_nt: TGTGCCAGCAGATTCGCGGGCCTACAAGAGACCCAGTACTTC; cdr3_aa: CASRFAGLQETQYF
j_call: TRBJ2-3; d_call: TRBD2; clone_size: -; v_call: TRBV3-1; cdr3_nt: TGTGCCAGCAGTCTAGCGGGAGGGCCCGGGGGAGATACGCAGTATTTT; cdr3_aa: CASSLAGGPGGDTQYF
j_call: TRBJ1-1; d_call: -; clone_size: -; v_call: TRBV20-1; cdr3_nt: TGCAGTGCTAGTACCCCCACAGGGATCAACTCAGGGAACACTGAAGCTTTCTTT; cdr3_aa: CSASTPTGINSGNTEAFF
j_call: TRBJ2-1; d_call: -; clone_size: many; v_call: TRBV10-3; cdr3_nt: TGTGCCATCAGTGCAGGGGTTGGCCACAATGAGCAGTTCTTC; cdr3_aa: CAISAGVGHNEQFF
j_call: TRBJ1-1; d_call: TRBD1; clone_size: many; v_call: TRBV6-6; cdr3_nt: TGTGCCAGCAGTCAGGGGGCCCTGAACACTGAAGCTTTCTTT; cdr3_aa: CASSQGALNTEAFF
j_call: TRBJ2-5; d_call: -; clone_size: -; v_call: TRBV29-1; cdr3_nt: TGCAGCGTGTCATTGGGAATGGCAGAGACCCAGTACTTC; cdr3_aa: CSVSLGMAETQYF
j_call: TRBJ2-3; d_call: -; clone_size: many; v_call: TRBV7-9; cdr3_nt: TGTGCCAGCAGCGACGCAGGTGATACGCAGTATTTT; cdr3_aa: CASSDAGDTQYF
j_call: TRBJ2-7; d_call: TRBD1; clone_size: -; v_call: TRBV9; cdr3_nt: TGTGCCAGCAGCCTCACAGGGGTGGCTTCCTACGAGCAGTACTTC; cdr3_aa: CASSLTGVASYEQYF
j_call: TRBJ2-3; d_call: -; clone_size: -; v_call: TRBV2; cdr3_nt: TGTGCCAGCATCCATCGGTACACAGATACGCAGTATTTT; cdr3_aa: CASIHRYTDTQYF
j_call: TRBJ2-1; d_call: -; clone_size: -; v_call: TRBV5-1; cdr3_nt: TGCGCCAGCAGCTACAGGGACCCCCAAAGCAATGAGCAGTTCTTC; cdr3_aa: CASSYRDPQSNEQFF
j_call: TRBJ1-1; d_call: -; clone_size: few; v_call: TRBV2; cdr3_nt: TGTGCCAGCAGGAGGGGGACTGAAGCTTTCTTT; cdr3_aa: CASRRGTEAFF
j_call: TRBJ2-7; d_call: -; clone_size: few; v_call: TRBV7-2; cdr3_nt: TGTGCCAGCAGCTTAGTAGGGGGAGACAGGTCTTCCTACGAGCAGTACTTC; cdr3_aa: CASSLVGGDRSSYEQYF
j_call: TRBJ2-2; d_call: TRBD2; clone_size: many; v_call: TRBV7-6; cdr3_nt: TGTGCCAGCAGCTTAGCACCCGTGGCTAGCGGGGGATCGAACACCGGGGAGCTGTTTTTT; cdr3_aa: CASSLAPVASGGSNTGELFF
j_call: TRBJ2-3; d_call: -; clone_size: many; v_call: TRBV28; cdr3_nt: TGTGCCAGCAGTTTTGGGGGATCGCACACAGATACGCAGTATTTT; cdr3_aa: CASSFGGSHTDTQYF
j_call: TRBJ2-5; d_call: TRBD2; clone_size: many; v_call: TRBV11-3; cdr3_nt: TGTGCCAGCAGCCAGGGGACTAGCGAAAAAGAGACCCAGTACTTC; cdr3_aa: CASSQGTSEKETQYF
j_call: TRBJ2-5; d_call: TRBD2; clone_size: few; v_call: TRBV7-9; cdr3_nt: TGTGCCAGCAGCGCCCCCGGGACTAGCGGGAGGCAAACCCAAGAGACCCAGTACTTC; cdr3_aa: CASSAPGTSGRQTQETQYF